A single T cell receptor beta chain is shown here with its context. Antigen: not known. These data come from a study of Graves' ophthalmopathy and Graves' hyperthyroidism. Findings and caveats of the study: For separating ophthalmopathy from stable hyperthyroidism, a 13-signature model gave 87.88% sensitivity and about 82% specificity. Blood shared most expanded thyroid clonotypes above 0.001 frequency.

From RNA, the CDR3 regions of TCR beta chains were amplified and sequenced. RT-PCR with HTBI primers came first, then second-round multiplex PCR. Each CDR3 protein gets one entry after TCRdb re-called the multiplex PCR reads with MiXCR. The sample yields about 1.2 million distinct CDR3 sequences, around a third seen once. Hyperthyroidism patients had new diagnoses, durations under 2 months, and ages of 18 to 65. Orbital computed tomography, thyroid ultrasound, TRAb, serum thyroxine and clinical symptoms formed the basis of diagnosis. Sequencing was performed on peripheral blood or thyroid tissue (not recorded which). The clonotype originates from an adult man with Graves' hyperthyroidism.

The CDR3 bases are TGTGCCACGGGACAGGGCGGCAATCAGCCCCAGCATTTT. Protein sequence: CATGQGGNQPQHF. The chain has TRBV10-3 and TRBJ1-5; TRBD1 aligns across 9 bases. This CDR3 has 13 amino acids. Germline trimming cut 10 bases from V and 2 bases from J; bases unmatched to any gene: 3. Germline loops: CDR1 ENHRY, CDR2 SYGVKD.